Described below is a single T cell receptor beta chain sequence and its context. Its target is not known. V was clipped by 4 bases and J by 3 bases, with 11 bases between them. CDR1 is SGHDT and CDR2 is YYEEEE in the germline V gene. There are 13 residues in the CDR3. The data were taken from a study of T cells after yellow fever vaccination. Overall study results and limits: On re-exposure, the response was weaker but peaked faster, at day 5 versus 15.

TCRdb called the 5' RACE reads again in MiXCR, with one record for every CDR3 protein. In the table there are roughly 310,000 distinct CDR3 sequences, roughly 8.7% of which are singletons. The chain uses TRBV5-6 and TRBJ2-7, with TRBD1 as a possible D gene (6 bases). This TCR derives from a man younger than 30 who received the YFV17D yellow fever vaccine. Specimen: PBMCs, collected on the day of the first yellow fever vaccination. CDR3 bases: TGTGCCAGCAGCCCAGGGGTTCTCTACGAGCAGTACTTC. This gives the protein CASSPGVLYEQYF. Full variable domain (missing parts from reference TRBV5-6 and TRBJ2-7): DAGVTQSPTHLIKTRGQQVTLRCSPKSGHDTVSWYQQALGQGPQFIFQYYEEEERQRGNFPDRFSGHQFPNYSSELNVNALLLGDSALYLCASSPGVLYEQYFGPGTRLTVT.